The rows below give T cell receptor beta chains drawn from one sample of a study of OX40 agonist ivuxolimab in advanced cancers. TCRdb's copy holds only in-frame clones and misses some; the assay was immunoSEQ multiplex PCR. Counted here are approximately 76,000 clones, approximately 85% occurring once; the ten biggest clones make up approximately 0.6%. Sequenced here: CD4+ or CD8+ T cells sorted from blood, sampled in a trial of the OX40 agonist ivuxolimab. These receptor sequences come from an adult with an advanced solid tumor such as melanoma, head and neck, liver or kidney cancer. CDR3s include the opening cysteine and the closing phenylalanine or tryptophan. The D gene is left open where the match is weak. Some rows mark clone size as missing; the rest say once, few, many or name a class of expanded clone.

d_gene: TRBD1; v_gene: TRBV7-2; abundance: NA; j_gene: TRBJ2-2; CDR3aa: CASSRTGGSTGELFF; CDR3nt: TGTGCCAGCAGCCGGACAGGGGGCAGCACCGGGGAGCTGTTTTTT
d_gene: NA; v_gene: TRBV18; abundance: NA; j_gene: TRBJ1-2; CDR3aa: CASSPPGGVYGYTF; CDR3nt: TGTGCCAGCTCACCACCAGGAGGTGTCTATGGCTACACCTTC
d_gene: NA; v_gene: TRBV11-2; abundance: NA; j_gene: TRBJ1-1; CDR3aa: CASSFGGGNTEAFF; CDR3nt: TGTGCCAGCAGCTTCGGGGGGGGGAACACTGAAGCTTTCTTT
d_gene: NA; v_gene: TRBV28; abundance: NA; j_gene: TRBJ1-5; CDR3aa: CASSSPAGNQPQHF; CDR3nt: TGTGCCAGCAGTTCCCCGGCAGGCAATCAGCCCCAGCATTTT
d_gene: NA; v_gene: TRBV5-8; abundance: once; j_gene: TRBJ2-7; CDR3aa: CASSTGIRFLSSYEQYF; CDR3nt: TGTGCCAGCAGCACCGGTATTAGATTTTTAAGCTCCTACGAGCAGTACTTC
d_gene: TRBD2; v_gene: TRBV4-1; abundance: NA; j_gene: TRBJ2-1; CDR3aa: CASSQAGGYEQFF; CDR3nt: TGCGCCAGCAGCCAAGCGGGGGGATATGAGCAGTTCTTC
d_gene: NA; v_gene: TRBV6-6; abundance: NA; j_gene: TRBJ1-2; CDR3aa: CASSGDGGYTF; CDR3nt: TGTGCCAGCAGCGGCGACGGTGGCTACACCTTC
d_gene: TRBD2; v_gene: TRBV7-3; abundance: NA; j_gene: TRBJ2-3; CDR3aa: CASSGGDTDTQYF; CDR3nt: TGTGCCAGCAGCGGGGGGGACACAGATACGCAGTATTTT
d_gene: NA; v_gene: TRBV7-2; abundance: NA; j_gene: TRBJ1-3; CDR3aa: CASSLIAGTSGNTIYF; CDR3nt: TGTGCCAGCAGCCTCATCGCCGGGACCTCCGGAAACACCATATATTTT
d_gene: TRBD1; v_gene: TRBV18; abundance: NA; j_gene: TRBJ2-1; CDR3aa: CASSSNSGTGGASSYNEQFF; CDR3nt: TGTGCCAGCTCATCAAATTCCGGGACAGGGGGCGCGAGCTCCTACAATGAGCAGTTCTTC
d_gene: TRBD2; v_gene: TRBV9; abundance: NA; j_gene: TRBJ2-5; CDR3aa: CASSAQAGPQETQYF; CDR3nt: TGTGCCAGCAGCGCCCAAGCGGGGCCCCAAGAGACCCAGTACTTC
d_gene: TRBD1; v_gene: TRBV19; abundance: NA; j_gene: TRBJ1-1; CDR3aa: CASSPGQGSTEAFF; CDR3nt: TGTGCCAGTAGTCCTGGACAGGGGAGCACTGAAGCTTTCTTT
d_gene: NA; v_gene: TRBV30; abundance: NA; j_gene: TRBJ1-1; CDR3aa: CACTKTGNTEAFF; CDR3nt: TGTGCCTGTACCAAGACAGGGAACACTGAAGCTTTCTTT
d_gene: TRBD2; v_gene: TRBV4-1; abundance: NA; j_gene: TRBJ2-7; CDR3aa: CASSQESAGGLSSYEQYF; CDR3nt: TGCGCCAGCAGCCAAGAATCAGCGGGGGGCCTAAGCTCCTACGAGCAGTACTTC
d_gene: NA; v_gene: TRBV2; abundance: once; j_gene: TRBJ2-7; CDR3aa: CASSGIYEQYF; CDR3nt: TGTGCCAGCAGCGGAATCTACGAGCAGTACTTC
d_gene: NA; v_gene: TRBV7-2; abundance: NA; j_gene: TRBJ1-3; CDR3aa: CASSFATGNSGNTIYF; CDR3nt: TGTGCCAGCAGCTTCGCCACCGGAAACTCTGGAAACACCATATATTTT
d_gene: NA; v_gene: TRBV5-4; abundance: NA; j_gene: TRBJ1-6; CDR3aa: CASSLPSAPLHF; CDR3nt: TGTGCCAGCAGCTTACCCAGTGCACCCCTCCACTTT